These 30 T cell receptor beta chains were all obtained from the same sample, sequenced in a study of memory CD4+ T cells and cytomegalovirus serostatus. The assay was immunoSEQ multiplex PCR, and TCRdb's table has in-frame clones only and misses some. The table shows 45,000 to 60,000 clones, with more than 70% occurring only once. Single viable CD3+CD4+CD8-CD45RO+ cells were sorted as the memory CD4+ T cells. Sequenced sample: memory CD4+ T cells from blood. Receptors were obtained from an adult in good health and CMV-seropositive.

The CDR3 here is CASSLGGGRANEQFF. The CDR3 bases are TGTGCCAGCAGCTTAGGAGGAGGGCGGGCAAATGAGCAGTTCTTC. The V gene is TRBV11-2, the J gene TRBJ2-1, with D perhaps TRBD2 (6 bases). V lost 1 base to trimming and J lost 7 bases, with 14 bases between them. In germline, CDR1 is SGHAT, CDR2 FQNNGV. The CDR3 contains 15 residues.

V gene TRBV6-1 combines with J gene TRBJ1-2; D gene ambiguous. Germline lookup yields CDR1 MNHNS and CDR2 SASEGT. V was cut by 6 bases and J by 4 bases, with 12 bases left in between. The CDR3 covers 13 residues. The DNA of the CDR3 is TGTGCCAGCAGGGACTACAGTACCTATGGCTACACCTTC. Translating gives CASRDYSTYGYTF.

The chain recombines TRBV28 with TRBJ2-7; D unclear. The germline V and J ends were trimmed by 8 bases and 4 bases, with 12 bases remaining between them. The CDR3 spans 12 residues. Germline CDR1 MDHEN, CDR2 SYDVKM. The CDR3 DNA reads TGTGCCAGCTTCTCTGGACCATACGAGCAGTACTTC. It specifies CASFSGPYEQYF.

This chain joins TRBV27 and TRBJ1-2, with D unresolved. Trimming left V 1 base short and J 8 bases short, with 11 bases between. This CDR3 contains 13 residues. CDR1 is MNHEY, CDR2 SMNVEV, per germline (reference sequence). The CDR3 region has the DNA TGTGCCAGCAGTTTATTTGGGGTGGGAGGCTACACCTTC. Amino acids: CASSLFGVGGYTF.

This clone was detected only once. This chain joins TRBV19 and TRBJ2-3; 7 bases are a match to TRBD2. The trim removed 4 bases at V and 4 bases at J, leaving 8 bases unmatched. From germline, CDR1 is LNHDA and CDR2 SQIVND (reference sequence). CDR3 length: 15 residues. The DNA of the CDR3 is TGTGCCAGTAGTAACCTAGGGAGGGGAGCAGATACGCAGTATTTT. Its translation: CASSNLGRGADTQYF.

The chain carries TRBV7-6 and TRBJ1-3; D unresolved. From germline, CDR1 is SGHVS and CDR2 FNYEAQ. CDR3 length: 14 amino acids. Trimming took off 3 bases at V and 0 bases at J, with 6 bases between the two ends. CDR3 amino acids: CASSFSTSGNTIYF. The CDR3 nucleotides are TGTGCCAGCAGCTTTTCCACCTCTGGAAACACCATATATTTT.

The rearrangement joins TRBV25-1 to TRBJ2-5; 8 bases line up with TRBD2. The J call is in doubt because the DNA end fits TRBJ2-7 better. Germline V gene sequence: CDR1 MGHDK, CDR2 SYGVNS. The CDR3 covers 15 residues. In DNA, the CDR3 is TGTGCCAGCAGTGAACGTGCGGGGGGCTCCTACGAGCAGTACTTC. Its translation is CASSERAGGSYEQYF.

The rearrangement links TRBV20-1 to TRBJ2-3; 8 positions match TRBD1. There are 11 residues in the CDR3. Trimming at V came to 4 bases and at J to 13 bases, leaving 7 bases not matched to a gene. Germline V CDR1 and CDR2: DFQATT, SNEGSKA (reference sequence). CDR3 sequence: CSATPGQEEYF. The CDR3, as DNA: TGCAGTGCTACCCCGGGACAGGAGGAGTATTTT.

The V call is TRBV2, the J call TRBJ1-1, with D unclear. CDR3 length: 15 residues. The germline V gene has CDR1 SNHLY and CDR2 FYNNEI. Deletions cut 3 bases from V and 8 bases from J, with 19 bases between. The CDR3 bases are TGTGCCAGCAGTGAGTGGGGTTTAGGAGGGAAGGAAGCTTTCTTT. This translates into CASSEWGLGGKEAFF.

In nucleotides, the CDR3 is TGTGCCAGCAGCTTTCAGGGGGGCCCCGGGGAGCTGTTTTTT. Protein: CASSFQGGPGELFF. The genes are TRBV7-2 and TRBJ2-2; possibly TRBD1 for D (7 bases). The V and J ends lost 3 bases and 6 bases respectively, with 11 bases between them. This CDR3 region has 14 residues. From germline, CDR1 is SGHTA and CDR2 FQGNSA.

This chain connects TRBV2 to TRBJ1-1; D unresolved. V lost 4 bases to trimming and J lost 0 bases, with 6 bases between them. The CDR3 totals 13 residues. Looked up from germline, CDR1 is SNHLY and CDR2 is FYNNEI. CDR3 sequence (DNA): TGTGCCAGCAGTGGACACCTGAACACTGAAGCTTTCTTT. This encodes CASSGHLNTEAFF.

The gene calls are TRBV18 and TRBJ1-2, with 12 bases aligning to TRBD1. Germline CDR1 KGHSH, CDR2 LQKENI. The CDR3 totals 13 residues. With 3 bases clipped from V and 8 bases from J, the junction kept 1 base outside the gene matches. The CDR3 nucleotides are TGTGCCAGCTCACCCGGGACAGGGGGCGGCTACACCTTC. Amino acids: CASSPGTGGGYTF.

This clone occurred once. This chain connects TRBV12-5 to TRBJ1-2, with TRBD1 matching over 7 bases. With V trimmed by 7 bases and J by 4 bases, 9 bases remained unmatched. The CDR3 is 14 residues long. Germline V gene data show CDR1 as LGHNT and CDR2 as FRNRAP. CDR3 bases: TGTGCTAGTGCCGTGACAGGGTATGGCTATGGCTACACCTTC. Its protein is CASAVTGYGYGYTF.

The CDR3 loop reads CASSSGLAEPYNEQFF. The DNA of the CDR3 is TGTGCCAGCAGCTCCGGACTAGCGGAGCCCTACAATGAGCAGTTCTTC. The chain joins TRBV11-2 to TRBJ2-1; 10 nucleotides line up with TRBD2. The J segment lost 2 bases and the V segment lost 4 bases, leaving 5 bases of the junction unmatched. The germline V gene encodes CDR1 SGHAT and CDR2 FQNNGV. The CDR3 is 16 residues long.

This chain uses TRBV28 with TRBJ1-5; no clear D. This CDR3 region has 15 residues. Germline V gene sequence: CDR1 MDHEN, CDR2 SYDVKM. V lost 7 bases and J lost 2, with 15 bases in between. The CDR3 region has the DNA TGTGCCAGCATCTCCTGGTGGGGTGGCAATCAGCCCCAGCATTTT. Its translation is CASISWWGGNQPQHF.

J is TRBJ1-3 and V is TRBV18; D uncertain. Germline V gene data show CDR1 as KGHSH and CDR2 as LQKENI. The CDR3 is 16 residues long. V lost 3 bases and J lost 2, with 14 bases in between. The CDR3 DNA reads as TGTGCCAGCTCACCCGGTTCGAGAATAGCTGGAAACACCATATATTTT. This codes for CASSPGSRIAGNTIYF.

The V call is TRBV18, the J call TRBJ2-1; D may match TRBD1 or TRBD2 (6 bases each). CDR1 is KGHSH, CDR2 LQKENI, per germline. The V end was cut by 7 bases, the J end by 9 bases, with 19 bases between. CDR3 size: 14 residues. CDR3 in DNA: TGTGCCAGCTGCAGAAGGGGGGCCGGTAGTGAGCAGTTCTTC. Residues: CASCRRGAGSEQFF.

This clone appeared a few times. This sample also contains other DNA sequences that code for the same CDR3. The chain links TRBV18 to TRBJ2-7, with TRBD1 matching over 8 bases. The CDR3 loop spans 14 amino acids. Germline loops: CDR1 KGHSH, CDR2 LQKENI. The V segment lost 3 bases and the J segment 2 bases; nucleotides outside the gene matches: 3. In nucleotides, the CDR3 is TGTGCCAGCTCACCTCGACAGGGGACCTACGAGCAGTACTTC. This codes for CASSPRQGTYEQYF.

The CDR3 sequence: CASSQRALAGGGKTQYF. The CDR3 coding sequence is TGTGCCAGCAGCCAAAGGGCCTTAGCGGGAGGCGGAAAGACCCAGTACTTC. This chain connects TRBV4-2 to TRBJ2-5, with 10 bases that match TRBD2. The CDR3 runs to 17 residues. J was trimmed by 6 bases and V by 2 bases; bases with no gene match: 12. The germline V gene has CDR1 LGHNA and CDR2 YNFKEQ.

This chain links TRBV27 with TRBJ2-1; weak D call: TRBD1 (6 bases). Trimming removed 6 bases from V and 1 base from J, with 10 bases in between. This CDR3 is 14 amino acids long. Germline lookup yields CDR1 MNHEY and CDR2 SMNVEV (reference sequence). The CDR3 loop is CASRGTISYNEQFF. For the CDR3, the DNA is TGTGCCAGCAGAGGGACAATTTCCTACAATGAGCAGTTCTTC.

V and J are TRBV2 and TRBJ2-3; D not certain. V lost 1 base and J 0 bases, leaving 8 bases between the germline ends. In germline, CDR1 is SNHLY, CDR2 FYNNEI. There are 15 residues in the CDR3. The CDR3 sequence is CASSEGALSTDTQYF. For the CDR3, the DNA is TGTGCCAGCAGTGAAGGCGCCCTTAGCACAGATACGCAGTATTTT.

The chain carries TRBV5-4 and TRBJ2-5; D is perhaps TRBD2 (6 bases). V lost 2 bases and J lost 2, with 13 bases in between. The germline CDR1 and CDR2 sequences are SGHNT and YYREEE (reference sequence). The CDR3 loop spans 15 amino acids. The CDR3 loop reads CASSFGRAGQETQYF. CDR3 sequence (DNA): TGTGCCAGCAGCTTCGGCAGGGCGGGACAAGAGACCCAGTACTTC. Full variable domain (missing parts from reference TRBV5-4 and TRBJ2-5): ETGVTQSPTHLIKTRGQQVTLRCSSQSGHNTVSWYQQALGQGPQFIFQYYREEENGRGNFPPRFSGLQFPNYSSELNVNALELDDSALYLCASSFGRAGQETQYFGPGTRLLVL.

This clone was recorded only once. The CDR3, as DNA: TGTGCCAGCAGCTTAGGAGGGCCAGGGGTTAACACTGAAGCTTTCTTT. It specifies CASSLGGPGVNTEAFF. The chain couples TRBV7-2 to TRBJ1-1; D perhaps matches TRBD1 (6 bases). CDR3 length equals 16 residues. The germline CDR1 and CDR2 sequences are SGHTA and FQGNSA. Trimming shortened V by 1 base and J by 2 bases, and 14 bases separated the two germline ends.

The rearrangement links TRBV18 to TRBJ1-5; TRBD1 is a possible D gene (5 bases). V lost 4 bases to trimming and J lost 5 bases, with 12 bases between them. The V gene's germline CDR1 is KGHSH and CDR2 LQKENI. The CDR3 consists of 14 residues. Here the CDR3 reads CASSRGAIDQPQHF. The CDR3, as DNA: TGTGCCAGCTCACGAGGGGCAATTGATCAGCCCCAGCATTTT.

The chain uses TRBV7-6 and TRBJ1-4; weak D call: TRBD1 (5 bases). The CDR3 covers 17 residues. Germline assignment: CDR1 SGHVS and CDR2 FNYEAQ. V lost 5 bases to trimming and J lost 0 bases, with 16 bases between them. Written as DNA, the CDR3 is TGTGCCAGCAGCCGCCTCACCGGAGGGGCAACTAATGAAAAACTGTTTTTT. It codes for CASSRLTGGATNEKLFF.

V is TRBV6-1 and J is TRBJ1-1, with D unclear. Trimming left V 8 bases short and J 1 base short, with 11 bases between. The CDR3 runs 13 residues. Germline V lookup: CDR1 MNHNS, CDR2 SASEGT. The CDR3 sequence: CASGLTQNTEAFF. The CDR3 nucleotides are TGTGCCAGCGGGCTCACACAGAACACTGAAGCTTTCTTT.

The chain carries TRBV18 and TRBJ2-7, with D perhaps given as TRBD1 or TRBD2 (5 bases each). This CDR3 region has 15 residues. The V and J ends lost 3 bases and 7 bases respectively, with 19 bases between them. Germline-derived CDR1 and CDR2 are KGHSH and LQKENI. CDR3 nucleotides: TGTGCCAGCTCACCCATGACAGAAGGCTCGGGGGAGCAGTACTTC. It encodes CASSPMTEGSGEQYF.

The CDR3 spells CASSFDRGPGNTIYF. The CDR3 DNA follows: TGTGCCAGCAGCTTTGACAGGGGGCCTGGAAACACCATATATTTT. The chain employs TRBV7-2 and TRBJ1-3, with 10 bases fitting TRBD1. The CDR3 is 15 residues long. Trimming at V came to 3 bases and at J to 2 bases, leaving 1 base not matched to a gene. Germline CDR1 is SGHTA and CDR2 is FQGNSA.

The genes are TRBV6-1 and TRBJ2-1; D might be TRBD1 (5 bases). V was shortened by 6 bases and J by 4 bases, with 16 bases between the two germline ends. The germline V gene has CDR1 MNHNS and CDR2 SASEGT. The CDR3 is made up of 15 amino acids. The CDR3 DNA follows: TGTGCCAGCAGCCCCGCTGGGGCAGGGTACAATGAGCAGTTCTTC. Translation gives CASSPAGAGYNEQFF.

This clone was detected only once. The rearrangement uses TRBV7-2 and TRBJ2-3, with D possibly being TRBD1 or TRBD2 (5 bases each). Trimming shortened V by 5 bases and J by 2 bases, and 17 bases separated the two germline ends. The CDR3 runs to 16 residues. Germline V gene lookup returns CDR1 SGHTA and CDR2 FQGNSA. CDR3 in DNA: TGTGCCAGCAGCATAACCGGGACCCATCCCACAGATACGCAGTATTTT. Its protein is CASSITGTHPTDTQYF.